These 32 T cell receptor beta chains originate from one sample sequenced in a study of T cell responses to AZD1222 COVID-19 vaccine. Profiled with immunoSEQ multiplex PCR; TCRdb holds only in-frame clones, not every one. The table shows around 97,000 clones, with about 87% occurring only once. The sequences come from peripheral blood, collected on day 0 of AZD1222 vaccination. These TCRs come from an adult in good health.

V gene TRBV11-2 combines with J gene TRBJ1-2; D ambiguous. The germline CDR1 and CDR2 sequences are SGHAT and FQNNGV. V was cut by 5 bases and J by 4 bases, with 11 bases left in between. This CDR3 comprises 13 residues. The CDR3 DNA is TGTGCCAGCAGCCCAGAGCCCGTCTATGGCTACACCTTC. Its translation: CASSPEPVYGYTF.

This clone has only one observation. The rearrangement joins TRBV15 to TRBJ1-5, with D unresolved. V lost 0 bases to trimming and J lost 6 bases, with 9 bases between them. There are 14 residues in the CDR3. Germline V gene lookup returns CDR1 LNHNV and CDR2 YYDKDF (reference sequence). The CDR3: CATSRDLGSQPQHF. CDR3 DNA: TGTGCCACCAGCAGAGATCTAGGAAGTCAGCCCCAGCATTTT.

The chain uses TRBV3-1 (or the pseudogene TRBV3-2) and TRBJ2-1; a possible D gene is TRBD1 (5 bases). With 3 bases removed from V and 8 bases from J, the gap between germline ends came to 8 bases. This CDR3 has 12 residues. Germline lookup yields CDR1 LGHDT and CDR2 YNNKEL (reference sequence). The CDR3, as DNA: TGTGCCAGCAGCCACAGGGTCCATGAGCAGTTCTTC. Translating it yields CASSHRVHEQFF.

The chain is built from TRBV10-2 and TRBJ1-5, with 8 bases fitting TRBD1. CDR1 is WSHSY, CDR2 SAAADI, per germline. This CDR3 region has 14 residues. With 10 bases clipped from V and 6 bases from J, the junction kept 11 bases outside the gene matches. Written as DNA, the CDR3 is TGCGCCACCACGGACAGGGCACAAGGTCAGCCCCAGCATTTT. It yields the protein CATTDRAQGQPQHF.

The chain uses TRBV27 and TRBJ2-1; TRBD2 matches 14 bases. Germline CDR1 MNHEY, CDR2 SMNVEV (reference sequence). V shed 3 bases and J 8 bases; nucleotides not matched to a gene: 9. CDR3 size: 17 residues. The CDR3 loop reads CASSLEAGTSGRYEQFF. The CDR3 DNA follows: TGTGCCAGCAGTTTGGAGGCCGGGACTAGCGGGAGATATGAGCAGTTCTTC.

This sequence joins TRBV11-2 and TRBJ1-4; D is uncertain. Trimming removed 5 bases at V and 0 bases at J, with 7 bases between. CDR1 and CDR2 (germline): SGHAT, FQNNGV. The CDR3 contains 14 residues. Here the CDR3 reads CASSTDTTNEKLFF. DNA for the CDR3: TGTGCCAGCAGCACAGATACAACTAATGAAAAACTGTTTTTT.

This sequence joins TRBV4-3 and TRBJ1-4; D is perhaps TRBD1 (5 bases). Germline values: CDR1 LGHNA, CDR2 YSLEER. The CDR3 spans 19 residues. Between the trimmed V and J ends, which lost 4 bases and 0 bases, there was a span of 21 bases. CDR3 sequence (DNA): TGCGCCAGCAGCCGCACTACTTCAGGGTACGGGGCAACTAATGAAAAACTGTTTTTT. Translated, it gives CASSRTTSGYGATNEKLFF.

CDR3 DNA sequence: TGTGCCACCAGCAGAATCTCTGGGGCCAACGTCCTGACTTTC. It translates to CATSRISGANVLTF. This chain uses TRBV15 with TRBJ2-6; D remains ambiguous. The germline gives CDR1 LNHNV, CDR2 YYDKDF (reference sequence). This CDR3 is built from 14 residues. The germline V and J ends were trimmed by 2 bases and 0 bases, with 2 bases remaining between them.

V usage is TRBV24-1 and J usage is TRBJ1-1; D not certain. This CDR3 spans 13 amino acids. The ends were cut back, 2 bases at V and 6 bases at J, with 9 bases in the middle. The germline CDR1 and CDR2 sequences are KGHDR and SFDVKD. Here the CDR3 reads CATSDSNNPEAFF. The CDR3 nucleotides read TGTGCCACCAGTGATTCGAACAATCCTGAAGCTTTCTTT.

V gene TRBV5-4 combines with J gene TRBJ1-6; D ambiguous. The V end was cut by 1 base, the J end by 7 bases, with 15 bases between. Germline V lookup: CDR1 SGHNT, CDR2 YYREEE (reference sequence). This CDR3 comprises 16 residues. CDR3 sequence: CASSLLAGGGNSPLHF. CDR3 bases: TGTGCCAGCAGCTTGTTGGCAGGTGGAGGCAATTCACCCCTCCACTTT.

DNA of the CDR3: TGCGCCAGCAGCCCGGGGACAGGGGCAAGCTACGAGCAGTACTTC. Translating it yields CASSPGTGASYEQYF. The genes are TRBV4-1 and TRBJ2-7; 10 bases are shared with TRBD1. The germline gives CDR1 MGHRA, CDR2 YSYEKL. The CDR3 totals 15 residues. V lost 4 bases, J lost 3 bases, and 6 bases stayed unmatched.

The V gene is TRBV7-9, the J gene TRBJ1-5; D not resolved. Germline CDR1 SEHNR, CDR2 FQNEAQ (reference sequence). Trimming stripped 3 bases from V and 3 bases from J, with 6 bases between. This CDR3 has 13 amino acids. The chain's CDR3 is CASSFEFNQPQHF. As DNA, the CDR3 is TGTGCCAGCAGCTTCGAGTTCAATCAGCCCCAGCATTTT.

V is TRBV10-3 and J is TRBJ1-2; D not resolved. CDR3 length: 12 residues. Trimming stripped 4 bases from V and 5 bases from J, with 8 bases between. CDR1 and CDR2 from the germline V gene are ENHRY and SYGVKD. CDR3 in DNA: TGTGCCATCAGTGGGCGGACTTATGGCTACACCTTC. Its translation is CAISGRTYGYTF.

The chain joins TRBV5-1 to TRBJ2-6, with 7 bases fitting TRBD1. The V and J ends lost 0 bases and 2 bases, in that order; junction bases with no gene match: 2. The CDR3 is made up of 16 amino acids. Per germline, CDR1 SGHRS and CDR2 YFSETQ. CDR3 DNA sequence: TGCGCCAGCAGCTTGGGACAGGGCGCTGGGGCCAACGTCCTGACTTTC. Translation: CASSLGQGAGANVLTF.

The CDR3 reads CASSIPVGQGRGHQPQHF. For the CDR3, the DNA is TGTGCCAGTAGTATCCCTGTGGGACAGGGGAGAGGGCATCAGCCCCAGCATTTT. This sequence joins TRBV19 and TRBJ1-5; 10 positions agree with TRBD1. V lost 3 bases to trimming and J lost 5 bases; unmatched junction nucleotides: 13. CDR1 is LNHDA and CDR2 is SQIVND in the germline V gene (reference sequence). CDR3 length: 18 amino acids.

This clone showed up just a few times. The genes are TRBV9 and TRBJ2-7; D perhaps matches TRBD2 (6 bases). The V gene lost 0 bases and the J gene lost 3 bases, with 13 bases spanning the gap. The CDR3 totals 15 residues. Germline CDR1 SGDLS, CDR2 YYNGEE. The CDR3 sequence: CASSVALGGSYEQYF. The CDR3 DNA is TGTGCCAGCAGCGTAGCCCTCGGAGGGAGCTACGAGCAGTACTTC.

This chain links TRBV6-5 with TRBJ1-2, with D hard to call. The V gene's germline CDR1 is MNHEY and CDR2 SVGAGI. Trimming took off 6 bases at V and 3 bases at J, with 8 bases between the two ends. This CDR3 is built from 12 residues. The CDR3 is CASSQSDYGYTF. Here the CDR3 DNA reads TGTGCCAGCAGCCAAAGCGACTATGGCTACACCTTC.

The gene calls are TRBV10-3 and TRBJ1-1; 8 positions match TRBD1. The CDR3 consists of 14 residues. The germline gives CDR1 ENHRY, CDR2 SYGVKD. Germline trimming cut 6 bases from V and 3 bases from J; bases unmatched to any gene: 6. CDR3 loop: CAIRGQGGDTEAFF. The CDR3 DNA reads TGTGCCATCAGAGGACAGGGTGGGGACACTGAAGCTTTCTTT.

This sequence joins TRBV7-8 and TRBJ1-5; maybe TRBD1 (5 bases). The CDR3 is 17 amino acids. Trimming removed 4 bases from V and 2 bases from J, with 18 bases in between. Germline CDR1 reads SGHVS; CDR2 reads FQNEAQ. CDR3 bases: TGTGCCAGCAGCTCCCCGGGACCTGAAGGGGGCAATCAGCCCCAGCATTTT. Its translation: CASSSPGPEGGNQPQHF.

The V call is TRBV14, the J call TRBJ1-2, with 9 bases lining up with TRBD1. The CDR3 runs to 15 residues. The junction had 6 bases not matched to a gene; V was cut back by 1 base and J by 6 bases. The germline gives CDR1 SGHDN, CDR2 FVKESK. The CDR3 DNA reads TGTGCCAGCAGCCAAGTAACAGGGGGCGCTGATGGCTACACCTTC. It translates to CASSQVTGGADGYTF. Filled out from reference TRBV14 and TRBJ1-2, the complete variable domain reads EAGVTQFPSHSVIEKGQTVTLRCDPISGHDNLYWYRRVMGKEIKFLLHFVKESKQDESGMPNNRFLAERTGGTYSTLKVQPAELEDSGVYFCASSQVTGGADGYTFGSGTRLTVV.

The chain links TRBV7-2 to TRBJ2-5, with 15 bases matching TRBD2. The V gene end was trimmed by 6 bases and the J gene end by 1 base; junction bases not matched to a gene: 9. The germline V gene encodes CDR1 SGHTA and CDR2 FQGNSA. There are 18 residues in the CDR3. CDR3 coding DNA: TGTGCCAGCAGACCGGGACTAGCGGGGGGAACCTTCCAAGAGACCCAGTACTTC. Protein product: CASRPGLAGGTFQETQYF. The full variable domain, completed using reference TRBV7-2 and TRBJ2-5, is GAGVSQSPSNKVTEKGKDVELRCDPISGHTALYWYRQSLGQGLEFLIYFQGNSAPDKSGLPSDRFSAERTGGSVSTLTIQRTQQEDSAVYLCASRPGLAGGTFQETQYFGPGTRLLVL.

The chain joins TRBV5-1 to TRBJ2-1; maybe TRBD1 (5 bases). Germline V gene lookup returns CDR1 SGHRS and CDR2 YFSETQ. Trimming pared 0 bases from V and 9 bases from J, leaving 16 bases between. There are 15 residues in the CDR3. CDR3 loop: CASSLGLAEQGEQFF. The CDR3 region has the DNA TGCGCCAGCAGCTTGGGTCTCGCAGAGCAGGGTGAGCAGTTCTTC.

In its sample, this clone was seen a few times. This CDR3 is CASSYSPEQIGEKLFF. The CDR3 region has the DNA TGTGCCAGCAGTTACTCGCCCGAACAGATCGGTGAAAAACTGTTTTTT. The J gene is TRBJ1-4, the V gene TRBV6-5, with unresolved D. The CDR3 sequence is 16 residues long. Trimming cost V 0 bases and J 7 bases, with 15 bases left between them. Germline V gene sequence: CDR1 MNHEY, CDR2 SVGAGI.

The rearrangement links TRBV7-3 to TRBJ1-6; D is ambiguous. Germline lookup yields CDR1 SGHTA and CDR2 FQGTGA. There are 14 residues in the CDR3. V was clipped by 1 base and J by 7 bases, with 8 bases between them. CDR3 protein: CASSLNAWNSPLHF. The CDR3, as DNA: TGTGCCAGCAGCTTAAATGCCTGGAATTCACCCCTCCACTTT.

This clone was recorded once. The chain links TRBV9 to TRBJ2-3; D not certain. Germline lookup yields CDR1 SGDLS and CDR2 YYNGEE. Between the trimmed V and J ends, which lost 4 bases and 0 bases, there was a span of 6 bases. CDR3 length: 13 amino acids. CDR3 in amino acids: CASSSTSTDTQYF. DNA of the CDR3: TGTGCCAGCAGCTCAACTAGCACAGATACGCAGTATTTT.

The V call is TRBV23-1, the J call TRBJ2-5, with 13 nucleotides matching TRBD2. TRBV23-1 is an ORF, with its function uncertain. The CDR3 loop spans 18 amino acids. J was trimmed by 5 bases and V by 3 bases; bases with no gene match: 12. CDR3 sequence reads: CASSQRTSGSGLGETQYF. CDR3 coding DNA: TGCGCCAGCAGTCAGAGGACTAGCGGGAGCGGTTTGGGGGAGACCCAGTACTTC.

This rearrangement joins TRBV2 to TRBJ1-1; possibly TRBD1 for D (6 bases). The V gene's germline CDR1 is SNHLY and CDR2 FYNNEI. V lost 10 bases and J lost 4, with 16 bases in between. The CDR3 covers 13 residues. The CDR3 DNA follows: TGTGCCACAAAGGGGGATCGGGGCACTGAAGCTTTCTTT. Translating gives CATKGDRGTEAFF.

The gene calls are TRBV6-5 and TRBJ2-7; tentatively, D is TRBD1 (6 bases). This CDR3 spans 14 amino acids. V was pared by 6 bases and J by 6 bases, with 18 bases between. CDR1 is MNHEY, CDR2 SVGAGI, per germline. The CDR3 loop reads CASSRSTTGSEQYF. The CDR3 nucleotides are TGTGCCAGCAGCCGCTCGACTACAGGGTCCGAGCAGTACTTC.

The chain combines TRBV15 with TRBJ1-5; D is uncertain. Germline CDR1 is LNHNV and CDR2 is YYDKDF (reference sequence). Deletions cut 2 bases from V and 3 bases from J, with 8 bases between. CDR3 length: 14 residues. The CDR3 loop is CATSRLQVNQPQHF. Written as DNA, the CDR3 is TGTGCCACCAGCAGATTACAAGTCAATCAGCCCCAGCATTTT.

The chain has TRBV27 and TRBJ1-5, with 10 positions matching TRBD1. Trimming took 6 bases from V and 9 from J; bases not matched to a gene: 11. The germline gives CDR1 MNHEY, CDR2 SMNVEV (reference sequence). The CDR3 spans 15 residues. The CDR3 reads CASRPGTGAAWPQHF. As DNA, the CDR3 is TGTGCCAGCAGGCCCGGGACAGGGGCAGCGTGGCCCCAGCATTTT.

This rearrangement joins TRBV5-8 to TRBJ1-1, with D unclear. CDR1 is SGHTS, CDR2 YDEGEE, per germline. The CDR3 extends over 15 amino acids. V dropped 0 bases and J dropped 6 bases, with 15 bases sitting between them. The CDR3 protein is CASSLVDGVGAEAFF. The CDR3 nucleotides read TGTGCCAGCAGCTTGGTAGACGGGGTGGGTGCTGAAGCTTTCTTT.

The chain carries TRBV6-6 and TRBJ2-7, with D possibly matching TRBD1 (6 bases). The CDR3 length is 17 residues. Germline V gene data show CDR1 as MNHNY and CDR2 as SVGAGI (reference sequence). V lost 5 bases, J lost 0 bases, and 20 bases lay in between. The CDR3 DNA is TGTGCCAGCAGTCCGATGATGGGGGCGTGGGGCTCCTACGAGCAGTACTTC. It encodes CASSPMMGAWGSYEQYF.